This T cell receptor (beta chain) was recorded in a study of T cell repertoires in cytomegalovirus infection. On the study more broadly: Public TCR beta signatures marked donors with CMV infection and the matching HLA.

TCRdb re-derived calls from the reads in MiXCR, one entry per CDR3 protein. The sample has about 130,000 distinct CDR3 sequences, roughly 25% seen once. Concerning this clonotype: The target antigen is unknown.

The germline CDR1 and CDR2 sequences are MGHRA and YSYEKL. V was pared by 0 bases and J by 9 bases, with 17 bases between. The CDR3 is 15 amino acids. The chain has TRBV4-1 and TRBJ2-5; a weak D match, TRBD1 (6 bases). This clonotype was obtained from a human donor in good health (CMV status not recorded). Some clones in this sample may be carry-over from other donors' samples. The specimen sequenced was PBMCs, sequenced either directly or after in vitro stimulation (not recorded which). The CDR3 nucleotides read TGCGCCAGCAGCCAAGATCAGGGGACGAGGGTGGCCCAGTACTTC. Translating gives CASSQDQGTRVAQYF.